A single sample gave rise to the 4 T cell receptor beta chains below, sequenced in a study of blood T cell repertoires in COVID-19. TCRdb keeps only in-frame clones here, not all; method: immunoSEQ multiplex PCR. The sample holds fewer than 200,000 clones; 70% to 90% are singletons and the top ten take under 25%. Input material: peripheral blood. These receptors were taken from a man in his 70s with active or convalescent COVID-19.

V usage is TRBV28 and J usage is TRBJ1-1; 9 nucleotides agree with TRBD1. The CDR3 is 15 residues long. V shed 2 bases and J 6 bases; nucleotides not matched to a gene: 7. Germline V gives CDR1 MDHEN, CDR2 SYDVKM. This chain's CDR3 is CASSLTGQGFSEAFF. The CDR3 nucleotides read TGTGCCAGCAGTTTAACGGGACAGGGATTCTCTGAAGCTTTCTTT.

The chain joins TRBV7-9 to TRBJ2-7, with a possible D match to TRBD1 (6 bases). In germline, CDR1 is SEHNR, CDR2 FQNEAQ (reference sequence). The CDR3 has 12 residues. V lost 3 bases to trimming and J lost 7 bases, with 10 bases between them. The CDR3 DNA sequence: TGTGCCAGCAGCTTCACAGGGATTGAGCAGTACTTC. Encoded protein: CASSFTGIEQYF.

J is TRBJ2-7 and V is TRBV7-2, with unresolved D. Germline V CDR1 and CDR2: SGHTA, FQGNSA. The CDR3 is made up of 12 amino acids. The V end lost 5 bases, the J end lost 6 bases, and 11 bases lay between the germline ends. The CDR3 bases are TGTGCCAGCAGCCCCCAAGGAGCCGAGCAGTACTTC. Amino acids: CASSPQGAEQYF.

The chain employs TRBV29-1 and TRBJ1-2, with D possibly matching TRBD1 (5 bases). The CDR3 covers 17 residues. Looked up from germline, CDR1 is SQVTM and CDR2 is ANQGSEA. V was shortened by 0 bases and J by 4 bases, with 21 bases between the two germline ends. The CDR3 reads CSVEDRLGRDLSYGYTF. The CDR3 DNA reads TGCAGCGTTGAAGATCGTTTGGGGCGGGACTTGTCCTATGGCTACACCTTC.